This T cell receptor (beta chain) was documented in a study of control samples from healthy donors and cancer patients. The count of this clone is one. The CDR3 spans 11 residues. The V end was cut by 5 bases, the J end by 5 bases, with 5 bases between. The germline CDR1 and CDR2 sequences are SEHNR and FQNEAQ (reference sequence). The data were produced by immunoSEQ multiplex PCR, yet TCRdb's version contains in-frame clones alone and is incomplete. The data show about 95,000 clones, with approximately 80% seen just once and 15% to 20% held by the top ten. The chain carries TRBV7-9 and TRBJ2-3, with D unresolved. The sample was blood. The receptor was derived from a man younger than 40 in good health. The CDR3 DNA follows: TGTGCCAGCAGCGAGAGAGATACGCAGTATTTT. Translating gives CASSERDTQYF.